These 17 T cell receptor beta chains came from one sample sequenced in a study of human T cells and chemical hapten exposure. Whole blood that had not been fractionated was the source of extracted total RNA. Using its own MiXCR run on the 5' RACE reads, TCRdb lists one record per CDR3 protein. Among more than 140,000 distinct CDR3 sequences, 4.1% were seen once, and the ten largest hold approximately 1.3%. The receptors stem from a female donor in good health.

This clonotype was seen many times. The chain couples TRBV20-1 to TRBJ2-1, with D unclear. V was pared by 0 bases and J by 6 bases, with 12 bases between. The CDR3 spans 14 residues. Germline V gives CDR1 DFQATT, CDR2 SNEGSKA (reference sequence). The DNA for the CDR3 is TGCAGTGCTAGAGAAGCCGCTCCCCCCAATGAGCAGTTCTTC. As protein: CSAREAAPPNEQFF.

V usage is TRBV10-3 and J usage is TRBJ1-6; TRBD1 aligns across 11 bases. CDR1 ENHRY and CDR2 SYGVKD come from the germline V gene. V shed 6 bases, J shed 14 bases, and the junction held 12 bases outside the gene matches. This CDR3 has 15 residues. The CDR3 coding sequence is TGTGCCATCAGCAAGGGACAGGGGGGTGAGATCGCCCTCCACTTT. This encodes CAISKGQGGEIALHF.

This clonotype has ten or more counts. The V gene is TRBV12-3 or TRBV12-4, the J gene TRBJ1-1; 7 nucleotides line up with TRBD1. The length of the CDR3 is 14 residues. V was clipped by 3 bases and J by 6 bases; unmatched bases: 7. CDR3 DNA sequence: TGTGCCAGCAGTTTGCAGGGGGAGCCTCCTGAAGCTTTCTTT. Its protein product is CASSLQGEPPEAFF.

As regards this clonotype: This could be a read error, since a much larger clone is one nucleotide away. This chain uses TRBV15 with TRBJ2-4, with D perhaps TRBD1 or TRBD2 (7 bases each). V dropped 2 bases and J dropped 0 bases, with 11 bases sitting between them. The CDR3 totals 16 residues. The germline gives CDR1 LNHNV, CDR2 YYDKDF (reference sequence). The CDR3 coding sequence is TGTGCCACCAGCAGACAGGGGGAGGGAGCCAAAAACATTCAGTACTTC. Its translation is CATSRQGEGAKNIQYF. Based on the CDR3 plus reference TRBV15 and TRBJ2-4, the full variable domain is DAMVIQNPRYQVTQFGKPVTLSCSQTLNHNVMYWYQQKSSQAPKLLFHYYDKDFNNEADTPDNFQSRRPNTSFCFLDIRSPGLGDTAMYLCATSRQGEGAKNIQYFGAGTRLSVL.

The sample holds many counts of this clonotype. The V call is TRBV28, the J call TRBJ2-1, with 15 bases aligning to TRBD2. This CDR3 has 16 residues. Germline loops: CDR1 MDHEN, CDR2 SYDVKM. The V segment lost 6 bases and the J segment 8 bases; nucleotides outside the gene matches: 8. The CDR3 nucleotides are TGTGCCAGCAGCTCCCCGGGACTAGCGGGGGGACATGAGCAGTTCTTC. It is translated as CASSSPGLAGGHEQFF. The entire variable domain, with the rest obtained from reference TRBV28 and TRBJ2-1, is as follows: DVKVTQSSRYLVKRTGEKVFLECVQDMDHENMFWYRQDPGLGLRLIYFSYDVKMKEKGDIPEGYSVSREKKERFSLILESASTNQTSMYLCASSSPGLAGGHEQFFGPGTRLTVL.

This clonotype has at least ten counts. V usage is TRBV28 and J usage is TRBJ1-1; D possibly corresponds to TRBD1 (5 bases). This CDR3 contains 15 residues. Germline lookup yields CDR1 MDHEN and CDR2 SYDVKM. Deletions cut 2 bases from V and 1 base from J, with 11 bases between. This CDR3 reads CASSLIGRGNTEAFF. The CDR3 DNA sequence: TGTGCCAGCAGTTTAATCGGGAGGGGGAACACTGAAGCTTTCTTT. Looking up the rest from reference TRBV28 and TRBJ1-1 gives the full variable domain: DVKVTQSSRYLVKRTGEKVFLECVQDMDHENMFWYRQDPGLGLRLIYFSYDVKMKEKGDIPEGYSVSREKKERFSLILESASTNQTSMYLCASSLIGRGNTEAFFGQGTRLTVV.

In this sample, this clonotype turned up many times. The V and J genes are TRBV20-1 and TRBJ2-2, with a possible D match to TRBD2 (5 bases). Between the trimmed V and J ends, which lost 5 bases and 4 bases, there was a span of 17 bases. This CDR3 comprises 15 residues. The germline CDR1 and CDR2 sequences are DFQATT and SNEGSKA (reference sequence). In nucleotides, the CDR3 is TGCAGTGCTGATGGGCGGAACCGGGGCACCGGGGAGCTGTTTTTT. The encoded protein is CSADGRNRGTGELFF.

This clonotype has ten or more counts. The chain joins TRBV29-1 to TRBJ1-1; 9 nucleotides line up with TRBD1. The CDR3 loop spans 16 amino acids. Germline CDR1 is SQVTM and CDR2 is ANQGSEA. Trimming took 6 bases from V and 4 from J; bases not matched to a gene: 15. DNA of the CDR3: TGCAGCGTACGACAGGGGGGGAGAAATGGATCCACTGAAGCTTTCTTT. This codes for CSVRQGGRNGSTEAFF.

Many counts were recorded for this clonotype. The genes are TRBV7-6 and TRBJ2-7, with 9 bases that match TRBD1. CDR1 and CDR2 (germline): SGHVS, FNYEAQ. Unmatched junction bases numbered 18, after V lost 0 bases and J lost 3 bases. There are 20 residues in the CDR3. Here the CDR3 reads CASSLAPARDRVRGFYEQYF. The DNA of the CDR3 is TGTGCCAGCAGCTTAGCCCCCGCCCGGGACAGGGTAAGGGGCTTCTACGAGCAGTACTTC.

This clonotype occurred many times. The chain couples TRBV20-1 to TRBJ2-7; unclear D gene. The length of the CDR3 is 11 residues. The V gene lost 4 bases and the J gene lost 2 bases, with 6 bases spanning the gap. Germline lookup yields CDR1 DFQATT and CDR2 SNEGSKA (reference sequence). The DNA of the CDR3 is TGCAGTGCTACCAGAACCTACGAGCAGTACTTC. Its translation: CSATRTYEQYF.

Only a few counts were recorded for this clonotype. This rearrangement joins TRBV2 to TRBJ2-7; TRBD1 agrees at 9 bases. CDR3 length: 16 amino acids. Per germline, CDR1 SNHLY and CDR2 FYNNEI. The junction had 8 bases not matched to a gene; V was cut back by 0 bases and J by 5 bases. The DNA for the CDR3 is TGTGCCAGCAGTGAAGCCACCGGGACAGGGATCAACGAGCAGTACTTC. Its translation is CASSEATGTGINEQYF.

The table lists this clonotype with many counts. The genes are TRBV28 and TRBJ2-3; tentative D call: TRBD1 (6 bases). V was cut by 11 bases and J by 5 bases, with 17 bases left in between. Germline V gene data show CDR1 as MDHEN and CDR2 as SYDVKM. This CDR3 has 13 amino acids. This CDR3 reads CASHRDGIDTQYF. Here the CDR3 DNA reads TGTGCCTCGCACAGGGATGGGATAGATACGCAGTATTTT.

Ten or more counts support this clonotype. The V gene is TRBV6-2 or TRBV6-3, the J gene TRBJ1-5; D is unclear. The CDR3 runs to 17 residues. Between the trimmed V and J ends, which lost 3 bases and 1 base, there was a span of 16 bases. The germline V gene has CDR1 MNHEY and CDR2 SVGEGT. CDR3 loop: CASSYISGLGSNQPQHF. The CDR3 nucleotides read TGTGCCAGCAGTTATATCTCTGGATTAGGGAGCAATCAGCCCCAGCATTTT.

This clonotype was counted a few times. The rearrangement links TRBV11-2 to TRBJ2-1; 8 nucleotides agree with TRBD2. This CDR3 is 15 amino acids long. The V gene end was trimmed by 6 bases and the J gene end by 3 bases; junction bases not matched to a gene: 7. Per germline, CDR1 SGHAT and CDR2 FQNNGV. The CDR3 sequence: CASSPSGGFYNEQFF. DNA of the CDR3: TGTGCCAGCAGTCCAAGCGGGGGCTTCTACAATGAGCAGTTCTTC.

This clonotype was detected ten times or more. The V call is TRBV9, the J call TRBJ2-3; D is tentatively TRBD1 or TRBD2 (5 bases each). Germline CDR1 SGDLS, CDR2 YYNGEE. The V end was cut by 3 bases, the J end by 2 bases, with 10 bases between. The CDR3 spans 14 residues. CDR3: CASSGRDLTDTQYF. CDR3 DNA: TGTGCCAGCAGCGGCCGGGACCTCACAGATACGCAGTATTTT.

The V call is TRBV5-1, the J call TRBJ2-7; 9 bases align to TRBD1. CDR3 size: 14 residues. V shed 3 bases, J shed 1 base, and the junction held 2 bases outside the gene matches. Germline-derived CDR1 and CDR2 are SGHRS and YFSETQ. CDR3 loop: CASSWGQGSYEQYF. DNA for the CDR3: TGCGCCAGCAGCTGGGGACAGGGATCCTACGAGCAGTACTTC.

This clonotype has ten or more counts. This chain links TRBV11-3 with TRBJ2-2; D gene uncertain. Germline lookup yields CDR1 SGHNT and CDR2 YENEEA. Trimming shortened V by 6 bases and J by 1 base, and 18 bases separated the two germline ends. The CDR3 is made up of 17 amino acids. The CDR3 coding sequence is TGTGCCAGCAGAGGTTACGACCAGAGAGAGAACACCGGGGAGCTGTTTTTT. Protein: CASRGYDQRENTGELFF.